These T cell receptor beta chains were read from a single sample in a study of blood T cells in healthy people across ages. MiXCR, run by TCRdb on the 5' RACE reads, gives a single entry per CDR3 protein. This table has 700,000 to 900,000 distinct CDR3 sequences, about 26% appearing once. These data are also associated with another study on T cells of mothers and their children.

The sample was blood. The receptors were gathered from a boy younger than 18 in good health. Each CDR3 is given with its conserved first and last residue. Each record gives: CDR3 length, clone size, V gene, J gene, D gene, CDR3 protein, CDR3 DNA. The D gene is left open where the match is weak. Not all rows give a size; the values are once, few, many and, for expanded clones, a class.

>19|.|TRBV5-1|TRBJ2-3|.
CASSSEGTRSRRGTDTQYF
TGCGCCAGCAGCTCGGAAGGGACAAGGTCGAGGAGGGGCACAGATACGCAGTATTTT
>18|.|TRBV5-1|TRBJ2-2|TRBD2
CASSLTSGGAANTGELFF
TGCGCCAGCAGCTTGACTAGCGGGGGGGCCGCGAACACCGGGGAGCTGTTTTTT
>17|.|TRBV2|TRBJ2-5|TRBD2
CASDWRGSAGGQETQYF
TGTGCCAGCGACTGGCGGGGTTCGGCGGGGGGGCAAGAGACCCAGTACTTC
>16|.|TRBV7-6|TRBJ2-1|.
CASSFLGPTGYNEQFF
TGTGCCAGCAGCTTTCTAGGCCCCACAGGATACAATGAGCAGTTCTTC
>16|.|TRBV27|TRBJ2-6|TRBD1
CASSLFPGDRYNVLTF
TGTGCCAGCAGTTTATTCCCCGGGGACAGGTACAACGTCCTGACTTTC
>12|.|TRBV29-1|TRBJ2-2|.
CSAPENTGELFF
TGCAGCGCCCCCGAAAACACCGGGGAGCTGTTTTTT
>13|.|TRBV12-3/TRBV12-4|TRBJ2-5|.
CASTLRGEETQYF
TGTGCCAGCACCCTTCGGGGAGAAGAGACCCAGTACTTC
>13|few|TRBV19|TRBJ1-2|.
CASSIGRTPGYTF
TGTGCCAGTAGTATCGGCCGGACACCTGGCTACACCTTC
>13|.|TRBV13|TRBJ2-5|.
CASSFRTGREQYF
TGTGCCAGCAGCTTCCGGACAGGGAGGGAGCAGTACTTC
>11|few|TRBV20-1|TRBJ1-2|.
CSASPPKGYTF
TGCAGTGCTAGCCCCCCGAAAGGCTACACCTTC
>14|.|TRBV7-6|TRBJ1-1|.
CASSLGQGLTEAFF
TGTGCCAGCAGCTTAGGCCAGGGGTTAACTGAAGCTTTCTTT
>15|few|TRBV6-5|TRBJ2-7|.
CASRVDWARGNEQYF
TGTGCCAGCAGGGTGGACTGGGCCCGGGGGAACGAGCAGTACTTC
>13|.|TRBV3-1|TRBJ1-2|TRBD1
CASSESSGGSYTF
TGTGCCAGCAGCGAATCTTCAGGGGGGAGCTACACCTTC
>19|.|TRBV11-2|TRBJ1-5|.
CASNGRRDIQSGSNQPQHF
TGTGCCAGCAACGGAAGGCGGGACATTCAATCGGGGAGCAATCAGCCCCAGCATTTT